Listed here are 20 T cell receptor beta chains from one sample, sequenced in a study of technical replicates of blood from several donors. The data were produced by immunoSEQ multiplex PCR, yet TCRdb's version contains in-frame clones alone and is incomplete. The sample holds about 72,000 clones, 80% to 95% seen once. Material for sequencing was T cells isolated from PBMCs. Receptors originate from a human donor in good health.

This clone was detected only once. This rearrangement joins TRBV18 to TRBJ2-5, with D tentatively TRBD1 (5 bases). There are 16 residues in the CDR3. From germline, CDR1 is KGHSH and CDR2 LQKENI. Trimming left V 1 base short and J 4 bases short, with 16 bases between. The CDR3 loop is CASSPLVAGPGETQYF. The CDR3 DNA sequence: TGTGCCAGCTCACCACTTGTGGCAGGGCCGGGAGAGACCCAGTACTTC. The full variable domain, with the rest looked up from reference TRBV18 and TRBJ2-5, is NAGVMQNPRHLVRRRGQEARLRCSPMKGHSHVYWYRQLPEEGLKFMVYLQKENIIDESGMPKERFSAEFPKEGPSILRIQQVVRGDSAAYFCASSPLVAGPGETQYFGPGTRLLVL.

The V call is TRBV4-1, the J call TRBJ1-1; TRBD1 matches 8 bases. The CDR3 length is 16 residues. V lost 4 bases and J lost 0; bases outside the gene matches: 7. Germline V gives CDR1 MGHRA, CDR2 YSYEKL. In nucleotides, the CDR3 is TGCGCCAGCAGCCGGGGACAGGCTATCATGAACACTGAAGCTTTCTTT. Translated: CASSRGQAIMNTEAFF.

The V call is TRBV5-5, the J call TRBJ2-3; 7 nucleotides line up with TRBD2. Germline V CDR1 and CDR2: SGHKS, YYEKEE (reference sequence). Germline trimming cut 4 bases from V and 2 bases from J; bases unmatched to any gene: 7. CDR3 length equals 15 residues. The CDR3 loop is CASSVSGVNTDTQYF. The CDR3 nucleotides read TGTGCCAGCAGCGTGAGCGGGGTTAACACAGATACGCAGTATTTT. The full variable domain, with the rest looked up from reference TRBV5-5 and TRBJ2-3, is DAGVTQSPTHLIKTRGQQVTLRCSPISGHKSVSWYQQVLGQGPQFIFQYYEKEERGRGNFPDRFSARQFPNYSSELNVNALLLGDSALYLCASSVSGVNTDTQYFGPGTRLTVL.

The gene calls are TRBV4-2 and TRBJ2-5; no firm D call. Trimming cost V 3 bases and J 3 bases, with 17 bases left between them. CDR3 length: 16 residues. Per the germline V gene, CDR1 is LGHNA and CDR2 is YNFKEQ. The CDR3 DNA reads as TGTGCCAGCAGCCAGTTCGCCGGCCCGGCGGAAGAGACCCAGTACTTC. Amino acids: CASSQFAGPAEETQYF.

The chain carries TRBV10-3 and TRBJ2-1; D is possibly TRBD2 (6 bases). Germline V gives CDR1 ENHRY, CDR2 SYGVKD. The CDR3 consists of 15 residues. Trimming took off 2 bases at V and 1 base at J, with 9 bases between the two ends. CDR3: CAISESSGSYNEQFF. CDR3 in DNA: TGTGCCATCAGTGAGAGTAGCGGATCCTACAATGAGCAGTTCTTC.

The rearrangement links TRBV4-1 to TRBJ2-3, with D possibly being TRBD1 (7 bases). CDR1 is MGHRA, CDR2 YSYEKL, per germline. Trimming removed 6 bases at V and 6 bases at J, with 16 bases between. The CDR3 loop spans 14 amino acids. As DNA, the CDR3 is TGCGCCAGCAGAACGAAGGAGGGGGCGGATACGCAGTATTTT. As protein: CASRTKEGADTQYF.

This chain joins TRBV29-1 and TRBJ1-1; 8 bases agree with TRBD1. CDR1 and CDR2 (germline): SQVTM, ANQGSEA. CDR3 length equals 15 residues. Trimming cost V 6 bases and J 3 bases; bases outside gene matches: 12. CDR3 in DNA: TGCAGCGTCCGGACAGGGTACCCGTTGGACACTGAAGCTTTCTTT. Translating gives CSVRTGYPLDTEAFF.

The rearrangement links TRBV19 to TRBJ1-1, with TRBD1 matching over 8 bases. In germline, CDR1 is LNHDA, CDR2 SQIVND (reference sequence). J gave up 4 bases and V 11 bases, and 12 bases lay outside the gene matches. The CDR3 is 14 residues long. The CDR3 protein is CASCEDRALTEAFF. The CDR3 DNA is TGTGCCTCTTGCGAGGACAGGGCCCTCACTGAAGCTTTCTTT.

The chain employs TRBV13 and TRBJ2-7; the D gene is possibly TRBD1 (5 bases). The CDR3 spans 13 residues. The V end lost 2 bases, the J end lost 3 bases, and 8 bases lay between the germline ends. The germline gives CDR1 PRHDT, CDR2 FYEKMQ (reference sequence). The CDR3 DNA sequence: TGTGCCAGCAGCTTAAGGCAGGGCTACGAGCAGTACTTC. Translated: CASSLRQGYEQYF.

J is TRBJ2-7 and V is TRBV9; D is ambiguous. The germline gives CDR1 SGDLS, CDR2 YYNGEE. V was shortened by 3 bases and J by 2 bases, with 6 bases between the two germline ends. The CDR3 is made up of 12 amino acids. The CDR3 region has the DNA TGTGCCAGCAGCGGGGCTGCCTACGAGCAGTACTTC. Translated, it gives CASSGAAYEQYF.

The chain uses TRBV9 and TRBJ2-7, with a possible D match to TRBD2 (5 bases). CDR1 is SGDLS, CDR2 YYNGEE, per germline. With 0 bases removed from V and 3 bases from J, the gap between germline ends came to 7 bases. This CDR3 spans 13 amino acids. The CDR3 DNA reads TGTGCCAGCAGCGTAGGGACTTACTACGAGCAGTACTTC. This gives the protein CASSVGTYYEQYF.

The rearrangement joins TRBV4-1 to TRBJ2-6, with D hard to call. Germline CDR1 is MGHRA and CDR2 is YSYEKL. V lost 3 bases and J lost 2, with 8 bases in between. The CDR3 length is 15 residues. CDR3 in DNA: TGCGCCAGCAGCCATCGGGTGACTGGGGCCAACGTCCTGACTTTC. This encodes CASSHRVTGANVLTF.

This clone was detected only once. This chain links TRBV9 with TRBJ2-1; D is possibly TRBD1 (5 bases). This CDR3 comprises 13 residues. Trimming removed 4 bases from V and 8 bases from J, with 13 bases in between. Per germline, CDR1 SGDLS and CDR2 YYNGEE. The CDR3 loop is CASSRTPSHEQFF. The CDR3 DNA is TGTGCCAGCAGCCGGACACCTTCACATGAGCAGTTCTTC.

The rearrangement links TRBV9 to TRBJ2-7, with TRBD2 matching 8 bases. CDR3 length: 16 residues. Germline CDR1 and CDR2: SGDLS and YYNGEE. V lost 4 bases and J lost 1; bases outside the gene matches: 10. The CDR3 region has the DNA TGTGCCAGCAGCCCCCCAGGTAGCGGGATATCCTACGAGCAGTACTTC. Amino acid sequence: CASSPPGSGISYEQYF.

This chain joins TRBV9 and TRBJ2-7; 9 positions match TRBD2. J lost 7 bases, V lost 0 bases, and 8 bases had no gene match. The CDR3 length is 15 residues. CDR1 and CDR2 from the germline V gene are SGDLS and YYNGEE. The CDR3, as DNA: TGTGCCAGCAGCGTAGGTGGTAGCGGGAGCCGGGAGCAGTACTTC. Amino acids: CASSVGGSGSREQYF. The full variable domain, its missing parts supplied by reference TRBV9 and TRBJ2-7, is DSGVTQTPKHLITATGQRVTLRCSPRSGDLSVYWYQQSLDQGLQFLIQYYNGEERAKGNILERFSAQQFPDLHSELNLSSLELGDSALYFCASSVGGSGSREQYFGPGTRLTVT.

CDR3 coding DNA: TGTGCCAGCTTCCTGTATGGCTACACCTTC. Its translation is CASFLYGYTF. The V gene is TRBV28, the J gene TRBJ1-2; D gene ambiguous. V dropped 8 bases and J dropped 5 bases, with 6 bases sitting between them. CDR1 and CDR2 (germline): MDHEN, SYDVKM. The CDR3 sequence is 10 residues long.

V and J are TRBV6-4 and TRBJ2-1; the match to TRBD2 covers 8 bases. The CDR3 runs 15 residues. Germline V gene data show CDR1 as MRHNA and CDR2 as SNTAGT. V gave up 1 base and J gave up 8 bases; unmatched junction bases: 7. The CDR3 loop reads CASSDYGLAGYEQFF. CDR3 bases: TGTGCCAGCAGTGACTACGGACTAGCTGGGTATGAGCAGTTCTTC.

This clone was picked up one time. This rearrangement joins TRBV10-3 to TRBJ2-7; the match to TRBD1 covers 11 bases. This CDR3 has 14 residues. Germline CDR1 ENHRY, CDR2 SYGVKD. Trimming at V came to 8 bases and at J to 4 bases, leaving 7 bases not matched to a gene. For the CDR3, the DNA is TGTGCCATCGGACCGGGACAGGGGGGATACGAGCAGTACTTC. This translates into CAIGPGQGGYEQYF.

V gene TRBV4-2 combines with J gene TRBJ1-5; TRBD1 matches at 8 bases. The germline V gene encodes CDR1 LGHNA and CDR2 YNFKEQ. The CDR3 totals 15 residues. V was pared by 4 bases and J by 7 bases, with 9 bases of the junction left unmatched. This CDR3 is CASSLEDREGQPQHF. The CDR3 region has the DNA TGTGCCAGCAGCCTAGAGGACAGGGAAGGACAGCCCCAGCATTTT.

The chain carries TRBV7-2 and TRBJ1-2; TRBD1 is a possible D gene (6 bases). Trimming removed 3 bases from V and 6 bases from J, with 14 bases in between. The length of the CDR3 is 14 residues. Germline V CDR1 and CDR2: SGHTA, FQGNSA. The CDR3 bases are TGTGCCAGCAGCTTTCTCTTGGCAGGGGATGGCTACACCTTC. Encoded protein: CASSFLLAGDGYTF.